The 16 T cell receptor beta chains below come from one sample, sequenced in a study of cytomegalovirus exposure and HLA in healthy donors. In the PCR, 60 Vbeta and 13 Jbeta primers were used. TCRdb's table, derived via immunoSEQ multiplex PCR, lists solely in-frame clones and lacks some. The sample data list about 110,000 clones. Sequenced input: PBMCs. These TCRs come from a middle-aged man in good health and CMV-seronegative.

The genes are TRBV4-3 and TRBJ2-5; D gene unclear. The CDR3 extends over 14 amino acids. Germline V gives CDR1 LGHNA, CDR2 YSLEER. Trimming left V 4 bases short and J 5 bases short, with 14 bases between. The CDR3 sequence: CASSRQTGPETQYF. The CDR3 DNA follows: TGCGCCAGCAGCCGACAAACTGGTCCGGAGACCCAGTACTTC.

The rearrangement joins TRBV5-1 to TRBJ1-6, with a tentative D call TRBD1 (6 bases). Trimming took off 6 bases at V and 5 bases at J, with 18 bases between the two ends. Germline loops: CDR1 SGHRS, CDR2 YFSETQ. The CDR3 length is 16 residues. Written as DNA, the CDR3 is TGCGCCAGCACCGGAAGCGGACAGATGGATAATTCACCCCTCCACTTT. Protein product: CASTGSGQMDNSPLHF.

The chain employs TRBV29-1 and TRBJ2-7; 12 bases are a match to TRBD2. This CDR3 has 13 residues. Germline V gene data show CDR1 as SQVTM and CDR2 as ANQGSEA. The V segment lost 5 bases and the J segment 4 bases; nucleotides outside the gene matches: 3. For the CDR3, the DNA is TGCAGCGTTCTAGCGGGAGGGTCTTACGAGCAGTACTTC. Its translation: CSVLAGGSYEQYF.

This chain links TRBV6-1 with TRBJ2-5; D is ambiguous. Trimming took 0 bases from V and 8 from J, leaving 7 bases between them. The CDR3 contains 12 residues. Per the germline V gene, CDR1 is MNHNS and CDR2 is SASEGT. CDR3 loop: CASSEALITQYF. CDR3 coding DNA: TGTGCCAGCAGTGAAGCCTTAATAACCCAGTACTTC.

The rearrangement links TRBV7-6 to TRBJ1-4; 9 bases map to TRBD1. Trimming at V came to 5 bases and at J to 11 bases, leaving 12 bases not matched to a gene. Germline values: CDR1 SGHVS, CDR2 FNYEAQ. CDR3 size: 15 residues. CDR3 loop: CASSQGPGQGYKLFF. The DNA of the CDR3 is TGTGCCAGCAGCCAAGGTCCGGGACAGGGATACAAACTGTTTTTT.

The chain joins TRBV19 to TRBJ1-5, with unresolved D. V lost 4 bases and J lost 5, with 12 bases in between. CDR1 is LNHDA and CDR2 is SQIVND in the germline V gene (reference sequence). The CDR3 consists of 14 residues. CDR3 sequence (DNA): TGTGCCAGTAGTAGCGAACTTGCCTATCAGCCCCAGCATTTT. Translated, it gives CASSSELAYQPQHF.

The V gene is TRBV18, the J gene TRBJ1-1; 7 bases are shared with TRBD1. CDR1 and CDR2 (germline): KGHSH, LQKENI. The CDR3 covers 14 residues. V shed 1 base and J 3 bases; nucleotides not matched to a gene: 2. The CDR3 is CASSPRDSYTEAFF. CDR3 nucleotide sequence: TGTGCCAGCTCACCACGGGACAGTTACACTGAAGCTTTCTTT.

The chain recombines TRBV10-3 with TRBJ2-6, with D possibly TRBD2 on 7 matching bases. The V gene's germline CDR1 is ENHRY and CDR2 SYGVKD. CDR3 length: 17 amino acids. Trimming left V 7 bases short and J 4 bases short, with 20 bases between. The chain's CDR3 is CAINAGAPLPGANVLTF. In DNA form, the CDR3 reads TGTGCCATCAACGCGGGGGCTCCTCTACCCGGGGCCAACGTCCTGACTTTC.

V usage is TRBV11-2 and J usage is TRBJ1-1; D is possibly TRBD1 (5 bases). CDR3 size: 17 residues. CDR1 and CDR2 from the germline V gene are SGHAT and FQNNGV. V was shortened by 5 bases and J by 4 bases, with 23 bases between the two germline ends. CDR3 loop: CASSAASGYGRGTEAFF. Here the CDR3 DNA reads TGTGCCAGCAGCGCAGCATCAGGATATGGGAGGGGCACTGAAGCTTTCTTT.

The genes are TRBV29-1 and TRBJ2-5; TRBD2 matches at 8 bases. The end of the DNA fits TRBJ2-7 better, so the J call may be wrong. This CDR3 spans 15 amino acids. Germline V gives CDR1 SQVTM, CDR2 ANQGSEA. This CDR3 reads CSVAGGRSPSYEQYF. CDR3 sequence (DNA): TGCAGCGTTGCTGGCGGGAGGAGCCCATCCTACGAGCAGTACTTC.

This rearrangement joins TRBV5-6 to TRBJ1-5; 7 positions match TRBD1. V was pared by 0 bases and J by 6 bases, with 6 bases of the junction left unmatched. This CDR3 comprises 15 residues. CDR1 SGHDT and CDR2 YYEEEE come from the germline V gene. The CDR3 reads CASSLGTGTGQPQHF. CDR3 in DNA: TGTGCCAGCAGCTTGGGGACAGGCACCGGTCAGCCCCAGCATTTT.

The V and J genes are TRBV25-1 and TRBJ2-1; 13 nucleotides align to TRBD2. With 3 bases clipped from V and 10 bases from J, the junction kept 9 bases outside the gene matches. Per germline, CDR1 MGHDK and CDR2 SYGVNS. This CDR3 is built from 16 residues. The CDR3 loop is CASSDLGTSGKSEQFF. The DNA for the CDR3 is TGTGCCAGCAGTGACCTCGGGACTAGCGGGAAGAGCGAGCAGTTCTTC.

V and J are TRBV2 and TRBJ1-2, with unresolved D. V was clipped by 4 bases and J by 5 bases, with 11 bases between them. CDR1 and CDR2 from the germline V gene are SNHLY and FYNNEI. The CDR3 spans 13 residues. For the CDR3, the DNA is TGTGCCAGCAGTGGTGAGGGATTGTATGGCTACACCTTC. This translates into CASSGEGLYGYTF.

V gene TRBV4-3 combines with J gene TRBJ2-3; 13 bases are a match to TRBD2. Germline CDR1 is LGHNA and CDR2 is YSLEER. With 1 base clipped from V and 3 bases from J, the junction kept 1 base outside the gene matches. The length of the CDR3 is 16 residues. The CDR3 coding sequence is TGCGCCAGCAGCCAAGGGACTAGCGGGAGAACAGATACGCAGTATTTT. Its protein product is CASSQGTSGRTDTQYF.

This chain connects TRBV15 to TRBJ2-4; 13 bases match TRBD2. The CDR3 covers 17 residues. V dropped 1 base and J dropped 8; count of bases not matched to a gene: 8. Germline CDR1 is LNHNV and CDR2 is YYDKDF (reference sequence). The CDR3 here is CATSRAPGLAGRDIQYF. CDR3 coding DNA: TGTGCCACCAGCAGAGCTCCGGGACTAGCGGGGAGGGACATTCAGTACTTC.

The chain couples TRBV6-5 to TRBJ2-1, with D possibly matching TRBD1 (5 bases). The CDR3 loop spans 15 amino acids. Germline V gene data show CDR1 as MNHEY and CDR2 as SVGAGI. V gave up 7 bases and J gave up 3 bases, with 16 bases separating them. The CDR3 DNA sequence: TGTGCCAGCACCCCCGGCGCAGGGTACTACAATGAGCAGTTCTTC. Protein sequence: CASTPGAGYYNEQFF.